This entry lists 10 T cell receptor beta chains sequenced from one sample in a study of cytomegalovirus exposure and HLA in healthy donors. Primers included in the PCR were 60 Vbeta and 13 Jbeta primers. The assay was immunoSEQ multiplex PCR, and TCRdb's table has in-frame clones only and misses some. Its listing shows 35,000 to 45,000 clones. The sample consisted of PBMCs. These receptors were obtained from a woman younger than 45 in good health and CMV-seropositive.

The gene calls are TRBV10-1 and TRBJ2-2, with D perhaps TRBD2 (5 bases). The CDR3 spans 14 residues. Trimming removed 6 bases at V and 3 bases at J, with 11 bases between. The germline CDR1 and CDR2 sequences are WNHNN and SYGVQD (reference sequence). CDR3 protein: CASRRGWDTGELFF. For the CDR3, the DNA is TGCGCCAGCAGACGGGGTTGGGACACCGGGGAGCTGTTTTTT.

The J gene is TRBJ1-6, the V gene TRBV5-6; no definite D call. Deletions cut 0 bases from V and 0 bases from J, with 7 bases between. The length of the CDR3 is 16 residues. The germline V gene has CDR1 SGHDT and CDR2 YYEEEE. CDR3 in DNA: TGTGCCAGCAGCTTGGGCGGAAGCTCCTATAATTCACCCCTCCACTTT. It translates to CASSLGGSSYNSPLHF.

The gene calls are TRBV6-5 and TRBJ1-2; D call uncertain. The V gene lost 7 bases and the J gene lost 8 bases, with 14 bases spanning the gap. This CDR3 has 12 residues. The germline CDR1 and CDR2 sequences are MNHEY and SVGAGI. DNA for the CDR3: TGTGCCAGCACCGAGCGGGGTGACGGCTACACCTTC. Amino acids: CASTERGDGYTF.

The chain uses TRBV7-8 and TRBJ1-3; D not resolved. V was cut by 5 bases and J by 0 bases, with 11 bases left in between. Germline CDR1 and CDR2: SGHVS and FQNEAQ. The CDR3 runs 15 residues. CDR3 in amino acids: CASSPSSSSGNTIYF. For the CDR3, the DNA is TGTGCCAGCAGCCCGAGCTCGAGCTCTGGAAACACCATATATTTT.

Points on this clone: Other DNA sequences within the sample encode an identical CDR3. The rearrangement links TRBV2 to TRBJ1-2, with a weak D call TRBD1 (5 bases). Trimming removed 6 bases from V and 7 bases from J, with 21 bases in between. Germline V lookup: CDR1 SNHLY, CDR2 FYNNEI. The CDR3 has 15 residues. CDR3 nucleotide sequence: TGTGCCAGCAGATCAGACAGCCCCCTTCGTGGTGGCTACACCTTC. Protein sequence: CASRSDSPLRGGYTF.

The V and J genes are TRBV28 and TRBJ2-7; TRBD1 matches at 10 bases. The germline CDR1 and CDR2 sequences are MDHEN and SYDVKM. Trimming took 4 bases from V and 3 from J; bases not matched to a gene: 3. The CDR3 is 14 residues long. The CDR3 DNA follows: TGTGCCAGCAGTTCGGGACAGGGGAACTACGAGCAGTACTTC. Amino acids: CASSSGQGNYEQYF.

Considering frequency, this clone is medium-sized. The gene calls are TRBV7-9 and TRBJ2-1; TRBD1 matches 9 bases. The CDR3 contains 11 residues. Germline CDR1 reads SEHNR; CDR2 reads FQNEAQ (reference sequence). Trimming at V came to 5 bases and at J to 14 bases, leaving 4 bases not matched to a gene. Here the CDR3 DNA reads TGTGCCAGCAGCCTCCGGGACAGGGAGTTCTTC. Its protein product is CASSLRDREFF.

The chain combines TRBV13 with TRBJ1-5; 10 nucleotides line up with TRBD1. The ends lost 4 bases at V and 1 base at J; junction bases unmatched: 1. Germline V gene sequence: CDR1 PRHDT, CDR2 FYEKMQ (reference sequence). This CDR3 region has 15 residues. In DNA form, the CDR3 reads TGTGCCAGCAGCTCGGGACAGGGGAGCAATCAGCCCCAGCATTTT. It encodes CASSSGQGSNQPQHF. Drawing the rest from reference TRBV13 and TRBJ1-5, the complete variable domain is AAGVIQSPRHLIKEKRETATLKCYPIPRHDTVYWYQQGPGQDPQFLISFYEKMQSDKGSIPDRFSAQQFSDYHSELNMSSLELGDSALYFCASSSGQGSNQPQHFGDGTRLSIL.

The chain carries TRBV23-1 and TRBJ1-6, with TRBD1 matching over 11 bases. TRBV23-1 is designated an ORF whose function remains uncertain. The J segment lost 14 bases and the V segment lost 4 bases, leaving 10 bases of the junction unmatched. The CDR3 has 15 residues. Written as DNA, the CDR3 is TGCGCCAGCAGTCGGACAGGGGGCCCTCCGGAGACCCTCCACTTT. It specifies CASSRTGGPPETLHF.

This sequence joins TRBV19 and TRBJ2-5; weak D call: TRBD1 (6 bases). The DNA matches TRBJ2-7 better at its end, which makes the J call doubtful. Germline lookup yields CDR1 LNHDA and CDR2 SQIVND (reference sequence). The CDR3 is made up of 13 amino acids. The CDR3 sequence: CASRRTGSYEQYF. In DNA, the CDR3 is TGTGCCAGCCGACGTACAGGGTCCTACGAGCAGTACTTC.